Below, one TCR beta chain is given with its context. Antigen specificity is unknown. The data derive from a study of shared clonotypes between healthy human individuals. The CD4+ fraction was divided into a CD45RA+ naive subset and a CD45RA-negative memory subset. In the authors' workflow: Junction-only sequences produced by ImmunoSEQ had no quality scores, so filtering differed. Assay: immunoSEQ multiplex PCR; the TCRdb copy retains only in-frame clones and omits some. The V and J calls and clone size are taken from that table; D and trimming were inferred from the DNA. The sample lists millions of clones, 85% to 95% occurring once. The CDR3 contains 16 residues. With 6 bases removed from V and 0 bases from J, the gap between germline ends came to 18 bases. CDR1 is SGHDT and CDR2 is YYEEEE in the germline V gene. Study-wide results and caveats: Richness estimates generally favored naive over memory subsets.

This TCR was sampled from a man between 18 and 35 years old in good health. The gene calls are TRBV5-6 and TRBJ1-1; D not certain. The sequenced sample consisted of naive CD4+ T cells sorted from blood. Subset given: CD45RA+ positively selected. The CDR3 loop is CASTIRRQRLNTEAFF. Here the CDR3 DNA reads TGTGCCAGCACTATACGAAGGCAACGGTTGAACACTGAAGCTTTCTTT.